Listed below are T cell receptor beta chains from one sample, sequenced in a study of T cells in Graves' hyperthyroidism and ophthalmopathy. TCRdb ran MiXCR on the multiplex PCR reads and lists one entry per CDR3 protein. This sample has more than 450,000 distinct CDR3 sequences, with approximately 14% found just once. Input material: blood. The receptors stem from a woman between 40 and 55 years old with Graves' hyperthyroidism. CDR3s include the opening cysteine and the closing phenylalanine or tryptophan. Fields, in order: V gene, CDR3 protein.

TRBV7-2	CASSLVRGGETNEKLFF
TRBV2	CASRKRLAEADTQYF
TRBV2	CASTGTGGDTQYF
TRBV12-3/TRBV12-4	CASRATGGQNQPQHF
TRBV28	CASSFRERTYEQYF
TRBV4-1	CASSQDPLGYNEQFF
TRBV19	CASSPMVTSGYNEQFF
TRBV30	CAWRGRSTGELFF
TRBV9	CASSGEGRDTQYF
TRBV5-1	CASGGGAIQETQYF